The rows below give T cell receptor beta chains drawn from one sample of a study of metastatic and nonmetastatic thyroid tumors. Using MiXCR, TCRdb re-called clones from the PCR reads. The sample shows about 25,000 clones, about an eighth of them seen only once. The sample taken for sequencing was blood. The source of these receptors is a female donor with papillary thyroid cancer or a benign thyroid nodule (not recorded which). Some clones in this sample may be carry-over from other donors' samples. Both conserved end residues are part of each CDR3. The D gene is left open where the match is weak. Part of the rows lack a size; the others show once, few, many or a class for expanded clones.

D: .
J: TRBJ2-7
V: TRBV18
size: many
length: 14
CDR3: CASSLGTGADEQYF
DNA: TGTGCCAGCTCACTGGGGACGGGCGCCGACGAGCAGTACTTC

D: .
J: TRBJ2-5
V: TRBV7-9
size: .
length: 15
CDR3: CASSCNRVPFGGKFF
DNA: TGTGCCAGCAGCTGCAACAGGGTTCCCTTTGGTGGGAAGTTCTTC

D: .
J: TRBJ2-1
V: TRBV5-5
size: many
length: 14
CDR3: CASRGSFAGNEQFF
DNA: TGTGCCAGCAGGGGCTCGTTTGCGGGCAATGAGCAGTTCTTC

D: .
J: TRBJ1-6
V: TRBV7-2
size: many
length: 15
CDR3: CASSPRGLGNSPLHF
DNA: TGTGCCAGCAGCCCCCGGGGGCTAGGAAATTCACCCCTCCACTTT

D: .
J: TRBJ1-5
V: TRBV7-2
size: .
length: 14
CDR3: CASSLGGEQVPQHF
DNA: TGTGCCAGCAGCTTAGGTGGGGAGCAGGTTCCTCAGCATTTT

D: .
J: TRBJ1-4
V: TRBV20-1
size: many
length: 15
CDR3: CSASGIDSLNEKLFF
DNA: TGCAGTGCTAGCGGTATAGACAGTCTAAATGAAAAACTGTTTTTT

D: .
J: TRBJ2-5
V: TRBV11-1
size: many
length: 14
CDR3: CASSSGGVWETQYF
DNA: TGTGCCAGCAGTAGCGGTGGGGTATGGGAGACCCAGTACTTC

D: .
J: TRBJ2-7
V: TRBV7-9
size: many
length: 15
CDR3: CASSPTTGGRYEQYF
DNA: TGTGCCAGCAGCCCGACTACCGGCGGTCGCTACGAGCAGTACTTC

D: .
J: TRBJ1-6
V: TRBV6-5
size: many
length: 15
CDR3: CASSYSTSAVSPLHF
DNA: TGTGCCAGCAGTTACTCGACCAGTGCTGTTTCACCCCTCCACTTT

D: TRBD2
J: TRBJ2-1
V: TRBV6-1
size: .
length: 15
CDR3: CASMRQLASGSEQFF
DNA: TGTGCCAGCATGCGGCAACTTGCTAGCGGGAGTGAGCAGTTCTTC

D: TRBD2
J: TRBJ2-7
V: TRBV18
size: many
length: 17
CDR3: CASSLPGLAGASYEQYF
DNA: TGTGCCAGCTCACTCCCGGGACTAGCGGGAGCCTCATACGAGCAGTACTTC

D: TRBD2
J: TRBJ2-7
V: TRBV13
size: many
length: 15
CDR3: CASSLKRIAGNEQYF
DNA: TGTGCCAGCAGCTTGAAAAGAATAGCGGGAAATGAGCAGTACTTC

D: .
J: TRBJ2-5
V: TRBV20-1
size: many
length: 14
CDR3: CSAIRLDSYVTQYF
DNA: TGCAGTGCTATTCGACTGGACTCCTATGTGACCCAGTACTTC

D: .
J: TRBJ1-5
V: TRBV5-1
size: many
length: 14
CDR3: CASSSDGGNQPQHF
DNA: TGCGCCAGCAGTTCGGACGGAGGCAATCAGCCCCAGCATTTT

D: TRBD1
J: TRBJ1-2
V: TRBV10-3
size: .
length: 12
CDR3: CAITRDRDGYSF
DNA: TGTGCCATCACGCGTGACAGGGATGGCTACAGCTTC

D: .
J: TRBJ2-7
V: TRBV18
size: many
length: 13
CDR3: CASSPSGIGEQYF
DNA: TGTGCCAGCTCACCCTCCGGGATCGGCGAGCAGTACTTC

D: TRBD2
J: TRBJ2-5
V: TRBV19
size: many
length: 18
CDR3: CASSIESPGLAGQETQYF
DNA: TGTGCCAGTAGTATAGAGAGTCCGGGACTAGCGGGCCAAGAGACCCAGTACTTC

D: .
J: TRBJ1-1
V: TRBV12-3/TRBV12-4
size: many
length: 15
CDR3: CASSPHRDPNTEAFF
DNA: TGTGCCAGCAGTCCTCACAGGGATCCAAACACTGAAGCTTTCTTT

D: TRBD1
J: TRBJ1-1
V: TRBV5-1
size: many
length: 15
CDR3: CASSANRGMNTEAFF
DNA: TGCGCCAGCAGCGCGAACAGGGGTATGAACACTGAAGCTTTCTTT

D: .
J: TRBJ1-5
V: TRBV18
size: many
length: 14
CDR3: CASSPSRAGQPQHF
DNA: TGTGCCAGCTCACCCTCACGAGCCGGCCAGCCCCAGCATTTT

D: .
J: TRBJ2-2
V: TRBV28
size: many
length: 16
CDR3: CASSLVYSVNTGELFF
DNA: TGTGCCAGCAGTTTAGTATACAGCGTGAACACCGGGGAGCTGTTTTTT

D: .
J: TRBJ2-6
V: TRBV12-5
size: .
length: 14
CDR3: CARGPGSGANVMTF
DNA: TGTGCTAGAGGCCCTGGCTCTGGGGCCAACGTCATGACTTTC

D: TRBD1
J: TRBJ2-2
V: TRBV6-1
size: many
length: 17
CDR3: CASPTGPTPGITGELFF
DNA: TGTGCCAGCCCGACAGGGCCGACCCCGGGGATTACCGGGGAGCTGTTTTTT

D: TRBD1
J: TRBJ2-7
V: TRBV11-2
size: .
length: 14
CDR3: CASSFAGGSYEQYF
DNA: TGTGCCAGCAGCTTCGCAGGGGGCTCCTACGAGCAGTACTTC

D: .
J: TRBJ2-7
V: TRBV27
size: many
length: 13
CDR3: CASRTTGLGEQYF
DNA: TGTGCCAGCAGAACCACAGGTTTAGGAGAGCAGTACTTC

D: TRBD1
J: TRBJ1-2
V: TRBV4-2
size: many
length: 14
CDR3: CASSQVDRVDGYTF
DNA: TGTGCCAGCAGCCAAGTAGACAGGGTAGATGGCTACACCTTC

D: TRBD2
J: TRBJ2-3
V: TRBV6-4
size: many
length: 14
CDR3: CASRILAGADTQYF
DNA: TGTGCCAGCCGCATACTAGCGGGAGCAGATACGCAGTATTTT

D: TRBD1
J: TRBJ1-5
V: TRBV6-1
size: many
length: 14
CDR3: CASRDRGIGQPQHF
DNA: TGTGCCAGCAGGGACAGGGGGATCGGTCAGCCCCAGCATTTT

D: .
J: TRBJ1-2
V: TRBV25-1
size: many
length: 14
CDR3: CASSETDRYYGYTF
DNA: TGTGCCAGCAGTGAGACGGACAGATACTATGGCTACACCTTC

D: .
J: TRBJ2-2
V: TRBV29-1
size: many
length: 16
CDR3: CSVESQGTVNTGELFF
DNA: TGCAGCGTTGAATCTCAGGGGACGGTTAACACCGGGGAGCTGTTTTTT